This passage covers 7 T cell receptor beta chains from one sample sequenced in a study of T cell changes during pregnancy in multiple sclerosis. Only in-frame clones appear in the TCRdb table, and some are missing; sequencing was by immunoSEQ multiplex PCR. The data contain roughly 110,000 clones, roughly nine tenths of them singletons. The source was peripheral blood, collected in the third trimester of pregnancy. Receptor source: a female donor with multiple sclerosis, enrolled in a pregnancy study.

This clone has only a few counts. The chain joins TRBV4-2 to TRBJ1-5; unclear D gene. The CDR3 consists of 17 residues. In germline, CDR1 is LGHNA, CDR2 YNFKEQ. With 0 bases removed from V and 0 bases from J, the gap between germline ends came to 12 bases. DNA for the CDR3: TGTGCCAGCAGCCAAGATTTGCGGGCATATAGCAATCAGCCCCAGCATTTT. Its translation is CASSQDLRAYSNQPQHF.

This rearrangement joins TRBV5-4 to TRBJ2-6; 11 positions match TRBD2. V lost 4 bases to trimming and J lost 2 bases; unmatched junction nucleotides: 2. The length of the CDR3 is 16 residues. CDR1 SGHNT and CDR2 YYREEE come from the germline V gene (reference sequence). CDR3 coding DNA: TGTGCCAGCAGCGTTAGCGGGAGGGCTGGGGCCAACGTCCTGACTTTC. Its protein is CASSVSGRAGANVLTF.

Comment on this clone: One end of the junction fails to match germline, which may point to a read error. V and J are TRBV9 and TRBJ2-1, with 10 bases fitting TRBD2. Germline V gene lookup returns CDR1 SGDLS and CDR2 YYNGEE. The CDR3 is made up of 15 amino acids. The DNA of the CDR3 is TGTGCCAGCAGCGTAGACCCGGGACTAGCGACATTTCTGATCTTC. As protein: CASSVDPGLATFLIF.

The CDR3 DNA sequence: TGCGCCAGCAGCCTCAGACAGTCTAATTCACCCCTCCACTTT. Translated, it gives CASSLRQSNSPLHF. This chain links TRBV4-1 with TRBJ1-6, with D possibly matching TRBD1 (5 bases). Germline CDR1 MGHRA, CDR2 YSYEKL. Between the trimmed V and J ends, which lost 4 bases and 6 bases, there was a span of 10 bases. This CDR3 region has 14 residues.

This sequence joins TRBV6-5 and TRBJ1-5; TRBD1 aligns across 9 bases. Per germline, CDR1 MNHEY and CDR2 SVGAGI. V lost 2 bases to trimming and J lost 3 bases; unmatched junction nucleotides: 5. The CDR3 spans 16 residues. This chain's CDR3 is CASSYIHRGLNQPQHF. Here the CDR3 DNA reads TGTGCCAGCAGTTACATTCACAGGGGGCTCAATCAGCCCCAGCATTTT.

The chain recombines TRBV4-2 with TRBJ2-1; possible D gene TRBD2, 6 bases. Deletions cut 2 bases from V and 5 bases from J, with 25 bases between. The CDR3 consists of 19 residues. Per the germline V gene, CDR1 is LGHNA and CDR2 is YNFKEQ. The CDR3 DNA follows: TGTGCCAGCAGCCAACACCGACCGCAGCTTGCGGGGAATGACAATGAGCAGTTCTTC. Protein product: CASSQHRPQLAGNDNEQFF.

This clone occurred once. The gene calls are TRBV5-6 and TRBJ1-1, with 9 nucleotides matching TRBD1. Losses at the gene ends were 4 bases for V and 2 bases for J; bases not matched to a gene: 9. The CDR3 extends over 16 amino acids. Germline assignment: CDR1 SGHDT and CDR2 YYEEEE. The CDR3 is CASSQTLTGGNTEAFF. The DNA of the CDR3 is TGTGCCAGCAGCCAGACACTAACAGGGGGCAACACTGAAGCTTTCTTT.